There are a few counts of the clone carrying this T cell receptor (beta chain). The use of a sample-barcoded 5' primer and a J-beta primer mix characterized a second PCR of about 7 to 12 cycles. Every cDNA was tagged by a template-switch adaptor with 12 random nucleotides. MiXCR, run by TCRdb on the 5' RACE reads, gives a single entry per CDR3 protein. The data show about 600,000 distinct CDR3 sequences, around half seen once. From germline, CDR1 is DFQATT and CDR2 SNEGSKA (reference sequence). Trimming took off 7 bases at V and 0 bases at J, with 8 bases between the two ends. The CDR3 extends over 12 amino acids. These data belong to a study of blood T cells in healthy people across ages.

Sequenced sample: blood. The TCR originated in a man older than 75 in good health. The genes are TRBV20-1 and TRBJ2-3; possibly TRBD1 or TRBD2 for D (5 bases each). CDR3 in DNA: TGCAGTGGGGGGTCTAGCACAGATACGCAGTATTTT. This translates into CSGGSSTDTQYF.